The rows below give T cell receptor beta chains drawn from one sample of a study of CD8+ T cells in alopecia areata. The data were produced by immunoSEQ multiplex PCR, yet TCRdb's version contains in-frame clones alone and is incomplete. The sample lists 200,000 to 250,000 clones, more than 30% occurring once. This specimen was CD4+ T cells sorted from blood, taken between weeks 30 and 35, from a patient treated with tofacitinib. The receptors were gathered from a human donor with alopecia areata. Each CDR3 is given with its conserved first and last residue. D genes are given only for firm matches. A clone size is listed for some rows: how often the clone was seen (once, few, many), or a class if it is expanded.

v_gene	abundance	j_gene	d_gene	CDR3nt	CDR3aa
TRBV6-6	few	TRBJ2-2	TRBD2	TGTGCCAGCAGACCGGGACTAGCCGGCTCCGGGGAGCTGTTTTTT	CASRPGLAGSGELFF
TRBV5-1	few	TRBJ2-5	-	TGCGCCAGCAGCTTGCCAGGGGGGCAAGAGACCCAGTACTTC	CASSLPGGQETQYF
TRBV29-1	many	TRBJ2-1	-	TGCAGCTCGCCCGGGGAGTTGCACAATGAGCAGTTCTTC	CSSPGELHNEQFF
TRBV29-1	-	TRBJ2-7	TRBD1	TGCAGCGTTGAACGACAGGGCTATGAGCAGTACTTC	CSVERQGYEQYF
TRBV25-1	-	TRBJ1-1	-	TGTGCCAGCAGTCCATGGGGTCGTGGGAGCACTGAAGCTTTCTTT	CASSPWGRGSTEAFF
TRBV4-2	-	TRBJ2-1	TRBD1	TGTGCCAGCAGCCAAGGGACAGGGGACTACAATGAGCAGTTCTTC	CASSQGTGDYNEQFF
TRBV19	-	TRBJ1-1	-	TGTGCCAGTAGTACATTCTTTAACAGGGCTTCAGCGCGAACTGAAGCTTTCTTT	CASSTFFNRASARTEAFF
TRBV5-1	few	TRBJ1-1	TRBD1	TGCGCCAGCCATCTTGGGACAGGGAACACTGAAGCTTTCTTT	CASHLGTGNTEAFF
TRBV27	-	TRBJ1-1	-	TGTGCCAGCAGTTGGATAGGGCGAATGGCTGAAGCTTTCTTT	CASSWIGRMAEAFF
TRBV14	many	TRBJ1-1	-	TGTGCCAGCAGCCGCAAGGGGTTGGGACGCGGTGATTCAGCTTTCTTT	CASSRKGLGRGDSAFF
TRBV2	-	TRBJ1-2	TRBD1	TGTGCCAGCCAACTGATCGGGACAGGGAACTATGGCTACACCTTC	CASQLIGTGNYGYTF
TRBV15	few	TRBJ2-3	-	TGTGCCACCAGCAGAGATGTTCAGGACCTAGTTCGAACAGATACGCAGTATTTT	CATSRDVQDLVRTDTQYF
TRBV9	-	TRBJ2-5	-	TGTGCCAGCAGCTCCATAAAGAGGGAGACCCAGTACTTC	CASSSIKRETQYF
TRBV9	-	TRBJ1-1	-	TGTGCCAGCAGCCCTCGGCCGGAGAGCACTGAAGCTTTCTTT	CASSPRPESTEAFF
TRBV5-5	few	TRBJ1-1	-	TGTGCCAGCAGCCAGGGAGAGGGCTCTGAAGCTTTCTTT	CASSQGEGSEAFF
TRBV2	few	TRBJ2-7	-	TGTGCCAGCAGTGCCCAGGGCTACGAGCAGTACTTC	CASSAQGYEQYF
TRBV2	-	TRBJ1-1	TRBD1	TGTGCCAGCTCCGAGAGGGCAGGGGGGTTTAGTACTGAAGCTTTCTTT	CASSERAGGFSTEAFF
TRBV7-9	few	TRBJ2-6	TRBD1	TGTGCCAGCAGCCCACAGACAGGGGCTGGGGCCAACGTCCTGACTTTC	CASSPQTGAGANVLTF
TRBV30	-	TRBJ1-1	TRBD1	TGTGCCTGGAGTACACGTGGACAGGGGACTGAAGCTTTCTTT	CAWSTRGQGTEAFF
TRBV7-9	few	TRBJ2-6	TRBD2	TGTGCCAGCAGAGATCCTAGCGGGAGACGAGGTGGGGCCAACGTCCTGACTTTC	CASRDPSGRRGGANVLTF
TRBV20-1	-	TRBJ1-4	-	TGCAGCGCCGGTGGTAATGAAAAACTGTTTTTT	CSAGGNEKLFF
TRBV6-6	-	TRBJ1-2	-	TGTGCCAGCAGTTACGACCGGGGGCAGTATGGCTACACCTTC	CASSYDRGQYGYTF
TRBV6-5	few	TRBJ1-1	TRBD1	TGTGCCAGCACCTTGGACAGGTTCGCGGACACTGAAGCTTTCTTT	CASTLDRFADTEAFF
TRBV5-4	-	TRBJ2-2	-	TGTGCCAGCAGCCGGACTCGAACCGGGGAGCTGTTTTTT	CASSRTRTGELFF
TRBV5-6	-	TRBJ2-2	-	TGTGCCAGCAGCTTGGAATGGGGTCGGGGCCCAGGAACCGGGGAGCTGTTTTTT	CASSLEWGRGPGTGELFF
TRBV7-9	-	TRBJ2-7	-	TGTGCCAGCAGCTTAGCGCAGGAGTACGAGCAGTACTTC	CASSLAQEYEQYF
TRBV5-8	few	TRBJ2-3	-	TGTGCCAGCAGACATCATAGAGTACAGGGTAGCACAGATACGCAGTATTTT	CASRHHRVQGSTDTQYF
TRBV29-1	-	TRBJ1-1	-	TGCAGCGTTGAAGGCAGGGCACACACTGAAGCTTTCTTT	CSVEGRAHTEAFF
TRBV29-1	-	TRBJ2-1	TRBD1	TGCAGCGTTGAGGGACAGGGGGCATGGGAGCAGTTCTTC	CSVEGQGAWEQFF
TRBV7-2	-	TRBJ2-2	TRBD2	TGTGCCAGCAGCGATAACACACTAGCGGGTCTCACCGGGGAGCTGTTTTTT	CASSDNTLAGLTGELFF
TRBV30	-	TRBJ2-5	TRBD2	TGTGCCTGGAGTGGAAGGACTAGCGGGAGATCCAAAGAGACCCAGTACTTC	CAWSGRTSGRSKETQYF
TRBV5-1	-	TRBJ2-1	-	TGCGCCAGCAGCTTGGCCACGGGGTTCCGCCAATACAATGAGCAGTTCTTC	CASSLATGFRQYNEQFF
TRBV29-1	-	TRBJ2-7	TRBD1	TGCAGCGTTAGGACAGGGCAATTTTCCTACGAGCAGTACTTC	CSVRTGQFSYEQYF
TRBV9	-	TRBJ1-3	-	TGTGCCAGCAGCGGGGCCCTCGCGGGAAACACCATATATTTT	CASSGALAGNTIYF
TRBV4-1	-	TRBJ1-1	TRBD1	TGCGCCAGCAGCCGATCCGGACAGGGCGGGAGGAACACTGAAGCTTTCTTT	CASSRSGQGGRNTEAFF
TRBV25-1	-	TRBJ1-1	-	TGTGCCAGCAGTGAATTACCGGGGGCTGGAGCTTTCTTT	CASSELPGAGAFF
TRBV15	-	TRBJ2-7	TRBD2	TGTGCCACCAGCAGAGATCCCACGGGGGGGCCCTCCTACGAGCAGTACTTC	CATSRDPTGGPSYEQYF
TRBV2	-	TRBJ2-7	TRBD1	TGTGCCAGCAGCGACCGGGACAGGGGACTAATGGGGGAGCAGTACTTC	CASSDRDRGLMGEQYF
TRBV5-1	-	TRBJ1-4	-	TGCGCCAGCAGCTTGAAGACGGGAGGTGAAAAACTGTTTTTT	CASSLKTGGEKLFF
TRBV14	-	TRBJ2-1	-	TGTGCCAGCAGCCGGGAAGGAGCGGGCAATGAGCAGTTCTTC	CASSREGAGNEQFF
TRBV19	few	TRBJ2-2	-	TGTGCCAGTAACCCGAGAAGGGGGAACACCGGGGAGCTGTTTTTT	CASNPRRGNTGELFF
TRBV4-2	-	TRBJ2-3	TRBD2	TGTGCCAGCAGCCAAGGCCTAGCGGGGAGGACAGATACGCAGTATTTT	CASSQGLAGRTDTQYF
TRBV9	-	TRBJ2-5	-	TGTGCCAGCAGCCTTAATTCGGGGGAGACCCAGTACTTC	CASSLNSGETQYF
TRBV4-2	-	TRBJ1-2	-	TGTGCCAGCAGCCCCCGGAACTTGGTTGATGGCTACACCTTC	CASSPRNLVDGYTF
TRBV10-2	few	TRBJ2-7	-	TGCGCCAGCAGTGAAAGAGGGGGACCATCGGGCGGGCAGTACTTC	CASSERGGPSGGQYF
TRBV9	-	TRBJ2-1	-	TGTGCCAGCAGCGTCGGGACAAACCTTCTCTCCTACAATGAGCAGTTCTTC	CASSVGTNLLSYNEQFF
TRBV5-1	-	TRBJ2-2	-	TGCGCCAGCAGCTTTGACACCACCGGGGAGCTGTTTTTT	CASSFDTTGELFF
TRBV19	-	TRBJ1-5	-	TGTGCCAGTAGTCTCTGGGGCGATGGCAATCAGCCCCAGCATTTT	CASSLWGDGNQPQHF
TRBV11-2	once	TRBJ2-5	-	TGTGCCAGCAGCTTAGGGGGTGCAGAGACCCAGTACTTC	CASSLGGAETQYF
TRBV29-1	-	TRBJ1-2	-	TGCAGCGTTGGAGGGGTAACTGGCCGGGAACGCGGTGGCTACACCTTC	CSVGGVTGRERGGYTF
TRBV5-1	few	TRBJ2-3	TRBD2	TGCGCCAGCAGCCTTAAGGGGACTAGCGGGATGATATATACGCAGTATTTT	CASSLKGTSGMIYTQYF
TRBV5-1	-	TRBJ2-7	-	TGCGCCAGCAGCTTGGGGGAAACCTCCAACGAGCAGTACTTC	CASSLGETSNEQYF
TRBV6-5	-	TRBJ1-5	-	TGTGCCAGCAGCCCAGGGAGGACTAATCAGCCCCAGCATTTT	CASSPGRTNQPQHF
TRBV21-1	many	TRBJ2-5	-	TGTGCCAGCAGCAAATTGGACGGCCAGGAGACCCAGTACTTC	CASSKLDGQETQYF